These T cell receptor beta chains were read from a single sample in a study of siplizumab effects on memory and regulatory T cells. Some clones are missing from TCRdb's copy, which holds only in-frame ones; the method was immunoSEQ multiplex PCR. Counted here are some 96,000 clones, roughly 93% occurring once; the ten biggest clones make up approximately 1.5%. Sequencing used non-Treg CD4+ T cells sorted from blood. The receptors stem from a human donor in good health. CDR3s include the opening cysteine and the closing phenylalanine or tryptophan. D genes are given only for firm matches. Clone size is shown for a subset of rows, as once, few, many or a class of expanded clone.

.,.,TRBJ2-3,TRBV10-3,CAISDRDTDTQYF,TGTGCCATCAGTGACCGAGACACAGATACGCAGTATTTT
.,.,TRBJ2-3,TRBV21-1,CASIPRGGSTDTQYF,TGTGCCAGCATTCCTCGGGGCGGGAGCACAGATACGCAGTATTTT
.,.,TRBJ2-5,TRBV29-1,CSVERVGETQYF,TGCAGCGTTGAAAGAGTGGGAGAGACCCAGTACTTC
.,TRBD2,TRBJ2-5,TRBV11-2,CASSRGGLAGSETQYF,TGTGCCAGCAGCCGGGGAGGACTAGCGGGATCAGAGACCCAGTACTTC
.,TRBD1,TRBJ1-1,TRBV10-3,CAISSSNRDRGTRTEAFF,TGTGCCATCAGTTCCTCCAACCGGGACAGGGGGACGAGGACTGAAGCTTTCTTT
.,.,TRBJ2-1,TRBV9,CASSDDMLSSYNEQFF,TGTGCCAGCAGCGACGACATGCTGAGCTCCTACAATGAGCAGTTCTTC
.,.,TRBJ1-1,TRBV6-5,CASSYRRSLNTEAFF,TGTGCCAGCAGTTACAGGCGGAGTCTGAACACTGAAGCTTTCTTT
.,TRBD1,TRBJ2-2,TRBV7-8,CASKGGQFDGELFF,TGTGCCAGCAAAGGGGGACAGTTCGACGGGGAGCTGTTTTTT
.,TRBD2,TRBJ2-7,TRBV7-9,CASSLGLAGELWEQYF,TGTGCCAGCAGCTTAGGACTAGCGGGAGAGCTGTGGGAGCAGTACTTC
once,.,TRBJ2-1,TRBV7-2,CASSSGLYEQFF,TGTGCCAGCAGCTCAGGACTATATGAGCAGTTCTTC
.,.,TRBJ2-5,TRBV7-9,CASGGGWDRPQETQYF,TGTGCCAGCGGAGGGGGGTGGGACAGACCCCAAGAGACCCAGTACTTC
.,.,TRBJ2-1,TRBV27,CASSFWSGSYNEQFF,TGTGCCAGCAGTTTCTGGAGCGGCTCCTACAATGAGCAGTTCTTC
.,.,TRBJ1-5,TRBV6-1,CASTDYSNQPQHF,TGTGCCAGCACAGATTATAGCAATCAGCCCCAGCATTTT
.,TRBD1,TRBJ2-5,TRBV2,CASSRARGRETQYF,TGTGCCAGCAGCCGGGCCAGGGGGCGAGAGACCCAGTACTTC
once,TRBD2,TRBJ2-7,TRBV7-3,CASSFTSGSYEQYF,TGTGCCAGCAGTTTCACTAGCGGATCCTACGAGCAGTACTTC
.,TRBD1,TRBJ2-7,TRBV19,CASSSTGGHVNEQYF,TGTGCCAGTAGTTCCACAGGGGGCCATGTTAACGAGCAGTACTTC
.,.,TRBJ2-1,TRBV30,CAWTGAGEGNEQFF,TGTGCCTGGACGGGGGCAGGGGAGGGCAATGAGCAGTTCTTC
.,TRBD2,TRBJ2-7,TRBV5-1,CASNSGRNSYEQYF,TGCGCCAGCAACAGCGGGAGGAACTCCTACGAGCAGTACTTC
.,TRBD2,TRBJ2-7,TRBV4-1,CASSPGLAGGSYEQYF,TGCGCCAGCAGCCCGGGACTAGCGGGAGGTTCATACGAGCAGTACTTC
.,TRBD1,TRBJ1-2,TRBV29-1,CSVGITGASDGYTF,TGCAGCGTTGGCATTACAGGGGCGTCTGATGGCTACACCTTC
.,.,TRBJ2-5,TRBV28,CASSLSGEGGETQYF,TGTGCCAGCAGTTTATCGGGGGAGGGGGGAGAGACCCAGTACTTC
.,.,TRBJ1-5,TRBV2,CASSVQGGNQPQHF,TGTGCCAGCAGTGTGCAGGGTGGCAATCAGCCCCAGCATTTT
.,.,TRBJ1-5,TRBV18,CASSPEGGHQPQHF,TGTGCCAGCTCCCCGGAGGGAGGCCATCAGCCCCAGCATTTT
.,.,TRBJ2-1,TRBV5-1,CASSPRLDSYNEQFF,TGCGCCAGCAGCCCCAGACTTGACTCCTACAATGAGCAGTTCTTC
.,.,TRBJ2-2,TRBV9,CASSASQSNTGELFF,TGTGCCAGCAGCGCCTCCCAGTCGAACACCGGGGAGCTGTTTTTT
once,.,TRBJ1-1,TRBV19,CASQFGRLAGNTEAFF,TGTGCCAGCCAATTCGGTCGTCTAGCCGGAAACACTGAAGCTTTCTTT
.,.,TRBJ2-7,TRBV28,CASSLTGYEQYF,TGTGCCAGCAGTTTAACTGGGTACGAGCAGTACTTC